This T cell receptor beta chain was recovered during a study of long-term antiretroviral therapy in people with HIV. Overall study results and limits: Increased diversity was seen after ART, yet it remained lower than in transplant donor controls.

Samples were assayed with immunoSEQ v3.0 at survey level. TCRdb's table, derived via immunoSEQ multiplex PCR, lists solely in-frame clones and lacks some. Found here are 25,000 to 40,000 clones, 95% to 98% of them singletons; the top ten hold 1.5% to 2%. Losses at the gene ends were 5 bases for V and 8 bases for J; bases not matched to a gene: 6. The CDR3 totals 15 residues. Germline values: CDR1 SEHNR, CDR2 FQNEAQ (reference sequence). The table lists this clone with a count of one. No antigen is known for it. The rearrangement links TRBV7-9 to TRBJ1-6, with 10 bases lining up with TRBD1. The source is a man aged 25 to 40 with HIV. The sequencing used unsorted PBMCs, collected 7.6 years after starting antiretroviral therapy. The CDR3 region is CASSPLGTGDSPLHF. The CDR3 bases are TGTGCCAGCAGCCCCCTCGGGACAGGGGATTCACCCCTCCACTTT.